Following are 4 T cell receptor beta chains from one sample sequenced in a study of blood T cells in healthy people across ages. PCR was performed a second time for about 7 to 12 cycles using a sample-barcoded 5' primer and a J-beta primer mix. TCRdb processed the 5' RACE reads anew with MiXCR; each CDR3 protein has one entry. The sample holds 350,000 to 450,000 distinct CDR3 sequences, roughly half seen once. The sequencing sample was made of blood. The receptors shown here come from a man in his sixties in good health.

The chain is built from TRBV27 and TRBJ1-2; 8 bases line up with TRBD1. From germline, CDR1 is MNHEY and CDR2 SMNVEV (reference sequence). The CDR3 totals 15 residues. V lost 6 bases to trimming and J lost 4 bases; unmatched junction nucleotides: 10. Written as DNA, the CDR3 is TGTGCCAGCAGAAAGCCGGCAGGGGGCGGCTATGGCTACACCTTC. It is translated as CASRKPAGGGYGYTF.

Judged by abundance, this clonotype is medium-sized (0.01 to 0.1%). The chain uses TRBV5-4 and TRBJ2-7; D is unresolved. V lost 0 bases, J lost 2 bases, and 6 bases lay in between. Looked up from germline, CDR1 is SGHNT and CDR2 is YYREEE (reference sequence). The CDR3 sequence is 13 residues long. The CDR3: CASSLDAAYEQYF. CDR3 nucleotide sequence: TGTGCCAGCAGCTTGGACGCTGCCTACGAGCAGTACTTC.

In its sample, this clonotype was seen a few times. The rearrangement links TRBV29-1 to TRBJ1-2; 10 bases map to TRBD1. The CDR3 runs to 14 residues. Losses at the gene ends were 6 bases for V and 4 bases for J; bases not matched to a gene: 8. Germline V gene data show CDR1 as SQVTM and CDR2 as ANQGSEA. The CDR3 DNA reads as TGCAGCGTCCTCCGGGACAGGGGTGTCTATGGCTACACCTTC. This encodes CSVLRDRGVYGYTF.

The chain links TRBV7-9 to TRBJ2-1; perhaps D is TRBD1 or TRBD2 (7 bases each). The CDR3 runs to 14 residues. The germline V gene has CDR1 SEHNR and CDR2 FQNEAQ (reference sequence). Trimming left V 5 bases short and J 8 bases short, with 16 bases between. The DNA of the CDR3 is TGTGCCAGCAGCAGCTACAGGGGAGGGGATGAGCAGTTCTTC. This encodes CASSSYRGGDEQFF.